A selection of T cell receptor beta chains follows, all from one sample in a study of T cells after posttransplantation cyclophosphamide. The repertoire was sequenced with immunoSEQ multiplex PCR; TCRdb's copy has only in-frame clones and lacks some. The data show approximately 56,000 clones, 85% to 95% seen once. Sequenced input: PBMCs. These TCRs come from a young woman in good health and a related stem cell transplant donor. Each CDR3 is given with its conserved first and last residue. Fields, in order: clone size, D gene, J gene, V gene, CDR3 DNA, CDR3 protein. D genes are given only for firm matches. Clone size is given for some rows only: seen once, a few or many times, or a class if the clone is expanded.

NA,NA,TRBJ1-2,TRBV11-2,TGTGCCAGCACCTACTTCCAGGGGCAGGGCTACACCTTC,CASTYFQGQGYTF
NA,TRBD2,TRBJ2-7,TRBV11-2,TGTGCCAGCAGCGCGGGACTAGCGGGGGGGCGCTACGAGCAGTACTTC,CASSAGLAGGRYEQYF
NA,TRBD2,TRBJ2-7,TRBV7-2,TGTGCCAGCAGCTTATTTGCGGGGGGGGCCCCCTACGAGCAGTACTTC,CASSLFAGGAPYEQYF
once,NA,TRBJ2-7,TRBV21-1,TGTGCTGGGCAGACAGGGTGGTTTTCAGTCTACGAGCAGTACTTC,CAGQTGWFSVYEQYF
NA,NA,TRBJ2-5,TRBV30,TGTGCCTGGAGTGTCGGGGGCCAAGAGACCCAGTACTTC,CAWSVGGQETQYF
NA,NA,TRBJ2-7,TRBV28,TGTGCCAGCAGTTTATCCGGGGCAGGGGCCTACGAGCAGTACTTC,CASSLSGAGAYEQYF
NA,NA,TRBJ1-1,TRBV7-9,TGTGCCAGCAGTTCCCGTCGAGGCGCTTTCTTT,CASSSRRGAFF
NA,NA,TRBJ2-3,TRBV11-2,TGTGCCGTCAAGCGAAACCGTACGCAGTATTTT,CAVKRNRTQYF
once,NA,TRBJ1-1,TRBV11-3,TGTGCCAGCAGTCAGGGGCTGAACACTGAAGCTTTCTTT,CASSQGLNTEAFF
NA,TRBD2,TRBJ2-2,TRBV6-4,TGTGCCAGCAGTGATGCGAGCGGGGGAGTCGCCGGGGAGCTGTTTTTT,CASSDASGGVAGELFF
NA,NA,TRBJ1-6,TRBV4-3,TGCGCCAGCAGCCAAGCCCGGGACAAAAATTCACCCCTCCACTTT,CASSQARDKNSPLHF
NA,NA,TRBJ2-7,TRBV6-6,TGTGCCAGCAGCCTCGGGCGGGGCCCCTACGAGCAGTACTTC,CASSLGRGPYEQYF
NA,TRBD1,TRBJ2-7,TRBV5-5,TGTGCCAGCAGCCCCGACAGGGAACCCTACGAGCAGTACTTC,CASSPDREPYEQYF
NA,NA,TRBJ2-7,TRBV19,TGTGCCAGTAGTAGGCAGGGATATTCCTACGAGCAGTACTTC,CASSRQGYSYEQYF
NA,NA,TRBJ1-1,TRBV10-3,TGTGCCATCAGTTGGGGGGGCACTGAAGCTTTCTTT,CAISWGGTEAFF
NA,NA,TRBJ2-1,TRBV5-3,TGTGCCAGGAGGCAGACGAGGGATAATAAGCAGTTCTTC,CARRQTRDNKQFF
NA,TRBD2,TRBJ2-7,TRBV4-1,TGCGCCAGCAGCCAAGACGGGGGGAGCGACGAGCAGTACTTC,CASSQDGGSDEQYF
NA,NA,TRBJ2-1,TRBV7-2,TGTGCCAGCAGCATTTCAGGTCATGTGGATGAGCAGTTCTTC,CASSISGHVDEQFF
NA,NA,TRBJ1-1,TRBV6-5,TGTGCCAGCAGTTACTCGAATGGGGCAGCGAAGGCTTTCTTT,CASSYSNGAAKAFF
NA,NA,TRBJ1-3,TRBV5-6,TGTGCCAGCAGCCCGCGGTCGTTGTTTTTCTCTGGAAACACCATATATTTT,CASSPRSLFFSGNTIYF
NA,TRBD1,TRBJ1-1,TRBV2,TGTGCCAGCAGTGGGACAGGACGTTTAGAAGCTTTCTTT,CASSGTGRLEAFF
NA,NA,TRBJ2-1,TRBV6-1,TGTGCCAGCAGAGGATTGACTAGTCACAATGAGCAGTTCTTC,CASRGLTSHNEQFF
NA,TRBD2,TRBJ2-2,TRBV27,TGTGCCAGCAGCACCCGGGACTACCCGAACACCGGGGAGCTGTTTTTT,CASSTRDYPNTGELFF
NA,TRBD2,TRBJ2-5,TRBV7-8,TGTGCCAGCAGCCCCTGGTTGCTAGCGGGGGGGCATCAAGAGACCCAGTACTTC,CASSPWLLAGGHQETQYF
NA,NA,TRBJ2-1,TRBV7-3,TGTGCCAGCAGCCCCCAGGGTAGTCGTGGTGAGCAGTTCTTC,CASSPQGSRGEQFF
NA,NA,TRBJ2-3,TRBV18,TGTGCCAGCTCACCACCGAGCGCAGATACGCAGTATTTT,CASSPPSADTQYF
NA,TRBD1,TRBJ1-2,TRBV9,TGTGCCAGCAGCGTAGTGGGACAGGGTGGCTATGGCTACACCTTC,CASSVVGQGGYGYTF
NA,TRBD2,TRBJ2-7,TRBV7-9,TGTGCCAGCAGCCAGCTATTTGGGGCTAGCGGACCCTACGAGCAGTACTTC,CASSQLFGASGPYEQYF
NA,TRBD1,TRBJ1-1,TRBV28,TGTGCCAGCAGGCGACAGGGGAACACTGAAGCTTTCTTT,CASRRQGNTEAFF